This T cell receptor (beta chain) stems from a study of blood T cells in healthy people across ages. Sample-barcoded 5' priming and a J-beta primer mix drove a second PCR of roughly 7 to 11 cycles. TCRdb redid the calling of the 5' RACE reads with MiXCR, one entry per CDR3 protein. The sample has about 810,000 distinct CDR3 sequences, around 36% seen once. This CDR3 is 15 amino acids long. V lost 2 bases to trimming and J lost 1 base, with 9 bases between them. Sequenced: blood. The clonotype comes from a man between 18 and 35 years old in good health. V and J are TRBV12-3 or TRBV12-4 and TRBJ1-3; TRBD1 might be the D (6 bases). The CDR3 here is CASSLQGQSGNTIYF. DNA for the CDR3: TGTGCCAGCAGTTTACAGGGGCAATCTGGAAACACCATATATTTT.